This T cell receptor beta chain was profiled in a study of Ad26.COV2.S vaccination and SARS-CoV-2 variants. As for this clone: This specimen includes other DNA sequences encoding the same CDR3.

Treatment noted: around 19 received Ad26.COV2.S at low or high dose, single or two shots; roughly five received placebo; per-sample allocation not given. All samples were drawn on day 63, counting from the first vaccine or placebo injection. Method: immunoSEQ multiplex PCR; TCRdb's copy keeps in-frame clones and lacks some. Of approximately 450,000 clones detected, about 93% appear once; the ten largest clones hold 10% to 15%. This CDR3 is built from 11 residues. V was clipped by 7 bases and J by 6 bases, with 10 bases between them. The TCR comes from a person aged 18 to 59 who received the Ad26.COV2.S COVID-19 vaccine or a placebo. This chain uses TRBV12-3 or TRBV12-4 with TRBJ2-7; D is possibly TRBD2 (6 bases). This sample comprised peripheral blood, obtained in a trial of Ad26.COV2.S vaccine versus placebo. DNA for the CDR3: TGTGCCAGCACCCACGGGGGCGAGCAGTACTTC. Translating it yields CASTHGGEQYF.